This TCR beta chain is drawn from a study of Ad26.COV2.S vaccination and SARS-CoV-2 variants. As for the study in general: The authors gave Ad26.COV2.S intramuscularly, either once or twice 56 days apart.

Worth noting for this clone: Its antigen remains unknown.

Treatment indicated: about 20 received Ad26.COV2.S at low or high dose, single or two shots; about 5 received placebo; per-sample allocation not given. Sampling took place 63 days after the first vaccine or placebo injection. Assay: immunoSEQ multiplex PCR; the TCRdb copy retains only in-frame clones and omits some. The sample holds 300,000 to 400,000 clones, about 88% seen once. Looked up from germline, CDR1 is MNHEY and CDR2 is SMNVEV (reference sequence). V lost 7 bases to trimming and J lost 2 bases, with 17 bases between them. The CDR3 covers 15 residues. Points from the study as a whole: Vaccinees displayed broader spike-specific TCR repertoires than placebo recipients. Participants given vaccine showed non-spike TCR breadth similar to that of placebo recipients.

This sequence was found in a person between 18 and 65 years old who received the Ad26.COV2.S COVID-19 vaccine or a placebo. The chain is built from TRBV27 and TRBJ1-1; a possible D gene is TRBD1 (5 bases). This sample comprised peripheral blood, obtained in a trial of Ad26.COV2.S vaccine versus placebo. As DNA, the CDR3 is TGTGCCAGCAACCCGGGACCATTCGGAAACACTGAAGCTTTCTTT. It yields the protein CASNPGPFGNTEAFF.